This entry lists 26 T cell receptor beta chains sequenced from one sample in a study of response to subunit inactivated influenza vaccine (dated by TCRdb to 2016 to 2019). Libraries were made using RT-PCR. The reads were generated on an Illumina HiSeq 2500. Using fastp trimming at Q25 and MiXCR clonotype assembly, TCRdb reanalyzed the public sequencing data and kept in-frame beta chains. Rows with a matching CDR3 protein are joined into one entry that keeps the most common DNA and genes. The sample table shows 500,000 to 600,000 distinct CDR3 sequences, and approximately 15% are seen once. Over 8.5% of the sample is taken by the ten largest. The sample consisted of PBMCs from blood, taken approximately 13 days after vaccination. The source is a man aged 50 or older who received an inactivated influenza vaccine. Donor details come from another sample of the same person, matched by shared clones.

The chain is built from TRBV27 and TRBJ1-2, with D tentatively TRBD1 (6 bases). Trimming pared 0 bases from V and 5 bases from J, leaving 10 bases between. The germline V gene has CDR1 MNHEY and CDR2 SMNVEV (reference sequence). The CDR3 has 14 amino acids. In DNA form, the CDR3 reads TGTGCCAGCAGTTTATCGGGTCAGGGGTATGGCTACACCTTC. Encoded protein: CASSLSGQGYGYTF.

The chain links TRBV28 to TRBJ2-7; possible D gene TRBD2, 5 bases. Trimming took off 5 bases at V and 0 bases at J, with 17 bases between the two ends. Germline V gene sequence: CDR1 MDHEN, CDR2 SYDVKM. This CDR3 has 16 residues. The CDR3 sequence is CASSTPSGFSSYEQYF. For the CDR3, the DNA is TGTGCCAGCAGTACCCCCAGCGGTTTTAGCTCCTACGAGCAGTACTTC.

This clonotype appeared many times. This chain links TRBV29-1 with TRBJ2-5, with D possibly TRBD1 on 6 matching bases. Per the germline V gene, CDR1 is SQVTM and CDR2 is ANQGSEA. V lost 3 bases, J lost 5 bases, and 10 bases lay in between. The CDR3 sequence is 12 residues long. The CDR3 region is CSVDFRGETQYF. CDR3 bases: TGCAGCGTTGATTTTAGGGGGGAGACCCAGTACTTC.

This clonotype was picked up a small number of times. The chain joins TRBV3-1 to TRBJ2-3, with unresolved D. The germline V gene encodes CDR1 LGHDT and CDR2 YNNKEL (reference sequence). The V end lost 0 bases, the J end lost 3 bases, and 4 bases lay between the germline ends. The CDR3 covers 13 residues. CDR3 sequence reads: CASSQDRTDTQYF. In nucleotides, the CDR3 is TGTGCCAGCAGCCAAGACAGAACAGATACGCAGTATTTT.

V usage is TRBV30 and J usage is TRBJ2-3, with 9 bases matching TRBD2. The V and J ends lost 5 bases and 6 bases, in that order; junction bases with no gene match: 6. This CDR3 comprises 13 residues. The V gene's germline CDR1 is GTSNPN and CDR2 SVGIG (reference sequence). The CDR3 loop is CAWGGLARDTQYF. In DNA, the CDR3 is TGTGCCTGGGGGGGACTAGCTAGGGATACGCAGTATTTT.

This clonotype was picked up a small number of times. The chain has TRBV7-2 and TRBJ2-1, with D possibly TRBD2 on 6 matching bases. Germline CDR1 and CDR2: SGHTA and FQGNSA. Trimming took off 1 base at V and 4 bases at J, with 11 bases between the two ends. There are 15 residues in the CDR3. The CDR3 loop is CASSLGGTEYNEQFF. In DNA form, the CDR3 reads TGTGCCAGCAGCTTAGGGGGGACTGAATACAATGAGCAGTTCTTC. The full variable domain, in which reference TRBV7-2 and TRBJ2-1 provide the parts outside the CDR3, is GAGVSQSPSNKVTEKGKDVELRCDPISGHTALYWYRQSLGQGLEFLIYFQGNSAPDKSGLPSDRFSAERTGGSVSTLTIQRTQQEDSAVYLCASSLGGTEYNEQFFGPGTRLTVL.

This clonotype was detected ten times or more. The V gene is TRBV4-2, the J gene TRBJ1-5, with D tentatively TRBD1 (6 bases). Germline CDR1 LGHNA, CDR2 YNFKEQ. Between the trimmed V and J ends, which lost 4 bases and 2 bases, there was a span of 12 bases. The CDR3 has 15 residues. The CDR3 DNA is TGTGCCAGCAGCCTAAGTCAGGGGCGCAATCAGCCCCAGCATTTT. This translates into CASSLSQGRNQPQHF.

This clonotype has only a few counts. The chain uses TRBV5-1 and TRBJ2-2; 9 nucleotides line up with TRBD1. The CDR3 contains 16 residues. The ends lost 4 bases at V and 2 bases at J; junction bases unmatched: 6. CDR1 is SGHRS and CDR2 is YFSETQ in the germline V gene. The CDR3 here is CASSPRTGDNTGELFF. Here the CDR3 DNA reads TGCGCCAGCAGCCCCCGGACAGGGGACAACACCGGGGAGCTGTTTTTT.

The gene calls are TRBV12-3 or TRBV12-4 and TRBJ2-1, with TRBD2 matching 10 bases. The CDR3 spans 15 residues. J lost 10 bases, V lost 1 base, and 7 bases had no gene match. The CDR3 region has the DNA TGTGCCAGCAGTTTAGAAGCGGGGGGGATGTTCGAGCAGTTCTTC. Translated: CASSLEAGGMFEQFF.

This clonotype occurred many times. V and J are TRBV7-2 and TRBJ2-7; weak D call: TRBD1 (6 bases). Per germline, CDR1 SGHTA and CDR2 FQGNSA. The V and J ends lost 5 bases and 5 bases respectively, with 16 bases between them. CDR3 length: 14 residues. The CDR3 protein is CASSTALQGNEQYF. The DNA for the CDR3 is TGTGCCAGCAGCACCGCCTTACAGGGAAACGAGCAGTACTTC.

V is TRBV20-1 and J is TRBJ2-1, with 10 positions matching TRBD1. From germline, CDR1 is DFQATT and CDR2 SNEGSKA (reference sequence). The CDR3 loop spans 15 amino acids. The V and J ends lost 6 bases and 6 bases, in that order; junction bases with no gene match: 11. The CDR3 sequence is CSAAGGQGMGNEQFF. In nucleotides, the CDR3 is TGCAGTGCCGCAGGGGGACAGGGGATGGGCAATGAGCAGTTCTTC.

This clonotype occurred many times. The chain employs TRBV20-1 and TRBJ2-3; D remains unclear. This CDR3 has 10 amino acids. In germline, CDR1 is DFQATT, CDR2 SNEGSKA (reference sequence). Trimming removed 4 bases from V and 3 bases from J, with 2 bases in between. As DNA, the CDR3 is TGCAGTGCTACTACAGATACGCAGTATTTT. This encodes CSATTDTQYF.

This clonotype was detected only a few times. The gene calls are TRBV7-2 and TRBJ1-3; TRBD1 is a possible D gene (5 bases). V lost 2 bases and J 2 bases, leaving 7 bases between the germline ends. CDR1 and CDR2 from the germline V gene are SGHTA and FQGNSA. This CDR3 is built from 14 residues. CDR3 protein: CASSLQGTGNTIYF. The CDR3 DNA reads TGTGCCAGCAGCTTACAGGGCACTGGAAACACCATATATTTT.

Only a few counts were recorded for this clonotype. The CDR3, as DNA: TGTGCCAGCAGCTTAGCTGTCGGCGTCGGGTCACCCCTCCACTTT. Its protein is CASSLAVGVGSPLHF. The genes are TRBV7-9 and TRBJ1-6; D uncertain. Germline lookup yields CDR1 SEHNR and CDR2 FQNEAQ (reference sequence). V gave up 0 bases and J gave up 10 bases, with 13 bases separating them. The CDR3 runs to 15 residues.

The chain is built from TRBV11-2 and TRBJ1-1, with no clear D. Germline V CDR1 and CDR2: SGHAT, FQNNGV. The V and J ends lost 1 base and 2 bases respectively, with 11 bases between them. The CDR3 contains 15 residues. CDR3 residues: CASSLGEDLNTEAFF. In nucleotides, the CDR3 is TGTGCCAGCAGCTTAGGGGAGGATCTCAACACTGAAGCTTTCTTT.

The chain combines TRBV11-1 with TRBJ2-7, with 7 bases identical to TRBD1. Germline CDR1 SGHAT, CDR2 FQDESV (reference sequence). The CDR3 is 15 residues long. Germline trimming cut 3 bases from V and 1 base from J; bases unmatched to any gene: 6. CDR3 bases: TGTGCCAGCAGCTTGGACAGGATCACTTCCTACGAGCAGTACTTC. Its protein product is CASSLDRITSYEQYF.

V usage is TRBV7-2 and J usage is TRBJ2-2; D is undetermined. This CDR3 has 15 amino acids. Trimming stripped 2 bases from V and 6 bases from J, with 13 bases between. CDR1 is SGHTA and CDR2 is FQGNSA in the germline V gene. The CDR3: CASSLSHKWSGELFF. Written as DNA, the CDR3 is TGTGCCAGCAGCTTATCCCACAAATGGTCCGGGGAGCTGTTTTTT.

This clonotype showed up many times. The chain joins TRBV18 to TRBJ2-1, with no clear D. The CDR3 contains 15 residues. Germline V gene data show CDR1 as KGHSH and CDR2 as LQKENI. V was cut by 5 bases and J by 5 bases, with 16 bases left in between. The CDR3: CASSGVLSANNEQFF. CDR3 nucleotides: TGTGCCAGCTCAGGGGTTCTCAGCGCTAACAATGAGCAGTTCTTC.

This clonotype was detected ten times or more. This chain links TRBV20-1 with TRBJ1-1; D gene uncertain. Germline V gene sequence: CDR1 DFQATT, CDR2 SNEGSKA (reference sequence). V lost 3 bases and J lost 3, with 17 bases in between. The CDR3 has 15 amino acids. CDR3: CSASPIRFGYTEAFF. CDR3 nucleotides: TGCAGTGCTAGCCCCATTCGGTTTGGGTACACTGAAGCTTTCTTT.

The chain uses TRBV4-1 and TRBJ2-7, with TRBD2 matching over 9 bases. The CDR3 spans 16 residues. V gave up 0 bases and J gave up 2 bases; unmatched junction bases: 5. The germline V gene has CDR1 MGHRA and CDR2 YSYEKL. The chain's CDR3 is CASSQDRSSGTYEQYF. The CDR3 nucleotides read TGCGCCAGCAGCCAAGATCGGTCTAGCGGGACCTACGAGCAGTACTTC.

The table lists this clonotype with many counts. This chain connects TRBV28 to TRBJ1-2, with a weak D call TRBD1 (6 bases). In germline, CDR1 is MDHEN, CDR2 SYDVKM. Trimming took off 5 bases at V and 4 bases at J, with 20 bases between the two ends. The CDR3 spans 16 residues. For the CDR3, the DNA is TGTGCCAGCAGTCCTTTACCTAGGGGGAACATCTATGGCTACACCTTC. This sequence encodes CASSPLPRGNIYGYTF.

This rearrangement joins TRBV10-3 to TRBJ2-1; the match to TRBD2 covers 8 bases. CDR3 length: 16 residues. V gave up 6 bases and J gave up 4 bases; unmatched junction bases: 11. Germline V CDR1 and CDR2: ENHRY, SYGVKD. The CDR3 coding sequence is TGTGCCATCAGGGCCACACGGGAGGGGCCATACAATGAGCAGTTCTTC. This encodes CAIRATREGPYNEQFF.

This clonotype appeared a few times. The V gene is TRBV5-1, the J gene TRBJ1-1; no firm D call. The CDR3 runs 14 residues. Per the germline V gene, CDR1 is SGHRS and CDR2 is YFSETQ. V shed 2 bases and J shed 7 bases, with 15 bases lying between them. In DNA form, the CDR3 reads TGCGCCAGCAGCTTCGACGTCTTAGGTAGTGAAGCTTTCTTT. This encodes CASSFDVLGSEAFF. Based on the CDR3 plus reference TRBV5-1 and TRBJ1-1, the full variable domain is KAGVTQTPRYLIKTRGQQVTLSCSPISGHRSVSWYQQTPGQGLQFLFEYFSETQRNKGNFPGRFSGRQFSNSRSEMNVSTLELGDSALYLCASSFDVLGSEAFFGQGTRLTVV.

This clonotype has just a few counts. V gene TRBV7-9 combines with J gene TRBJ2-1, with 10 bases that match TRBD2. This CDR3 is 15 amino acids long. In germline, CDR1 is SEHNR, CDR2 FQNEAQ (reference sequence). After removal of 1 base from V and 4 bases from J, the junction contained 1 base not matched to a gene. The CDR3: CASSLETSGYNEQFF. In nucleotides, the CDR3 is TGTGCCAGCAGCTTAGAGACTAGCGGGTACAATGAGCAGTTCTTC.

This clonotype was seen more than once but under ten times. The chain employs TRBV20-1 and TRBJ2-7, with D perhaps given as TRBD1 or TRBD2 (5 bases each). CDR1 is DFQATT and CDR2 is SNEGSKA in the germline V gene (reference sequence). CDR3 size: 13 residues. V gave up 2 bases and J gave up 2 bases, with 10 bases separating them. This CDR3 reads CSARMGPTYEQYF. The DNA of the CDR3 is TGCAGTGCTAGAATGGGACCCACCTACGAGCAGTACTTC.

This clonotype was observed many times. V usage is TRBV6-1 and J usage is TRBJ2-7; 8 nucleotides align to TRBD2. Germline V gene data show CDR1 as MNHNS and CDR2 as SASEGT. The length of the CDR3 is 19 residues. V gave up 6 bases and J gave up 5 bases; unmatched junction bases: 24. As DNA, the CDR3 is TGTGCCAGCAGCGCCGTGGTAGCGGGAATTTCGTTTACAAGAGACGAGCAGTACTTC. Amino acids: CASSAVVAGISFTRDEQYF.